This T cell receptor (beta chain) was identified in a study of T-cell memory formation after mild COVID-19. Points from the study as a whole: From day 15 to 85, contracting clones were balanced between CD4 and CD8, whereas later expanders leaned toward CD4+.

V was pared by 6 bases and J by 3 bases, with 20 bases between. The CDR3 runs to 16 residues. Germline V lookup: CDR1 MNHNY, CDR2 SVGAGI (reference sequence). This clonotype has just a few counts. Antigen specificity is unknown. TCRdb processed the 5' RACE reads anew with MiXCR; each CDR3 protein has one entry. Among about 240,000 distinct CDR3 sequences listed, approximately 9% were seen once. The sample comprised PBMCs or a T cell subset sorted from them (not recorded which). The chain carries TRBV6-6 and TRBJ1-1; D might be TRBD1 (5 bases). This sequence was found in a man aged 18 to 29 who had mild COVID-19 (a few samples of this study predate the infection). Cell type and time point are not known. CDR3 DNA: TGTGCCAGCAGGCGACTCTTGGAGAGCAGGGACACTGAAGCTTTCTTT. It yields the protein CASRRLLESRDTEAFF.